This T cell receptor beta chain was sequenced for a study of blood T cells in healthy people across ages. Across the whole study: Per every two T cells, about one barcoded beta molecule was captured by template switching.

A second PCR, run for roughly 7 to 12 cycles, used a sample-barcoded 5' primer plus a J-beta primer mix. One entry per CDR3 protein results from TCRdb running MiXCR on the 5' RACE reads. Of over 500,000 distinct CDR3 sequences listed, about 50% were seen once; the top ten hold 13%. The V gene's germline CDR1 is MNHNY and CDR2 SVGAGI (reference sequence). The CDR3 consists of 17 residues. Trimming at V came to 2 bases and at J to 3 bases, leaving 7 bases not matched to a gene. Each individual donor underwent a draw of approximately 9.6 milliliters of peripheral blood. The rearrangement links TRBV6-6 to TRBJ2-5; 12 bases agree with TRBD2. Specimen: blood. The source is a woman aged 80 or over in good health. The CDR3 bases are TGTGCCAGCAGTTACAGGGCTAGCGGGGGGGAAAAAGAGACCCAGTACTTC. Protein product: CASSYRASGGEKETQYF.